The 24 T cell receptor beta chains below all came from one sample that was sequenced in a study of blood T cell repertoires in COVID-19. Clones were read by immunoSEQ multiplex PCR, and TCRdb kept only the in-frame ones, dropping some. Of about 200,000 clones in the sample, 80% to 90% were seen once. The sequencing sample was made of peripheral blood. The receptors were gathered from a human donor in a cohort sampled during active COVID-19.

CDR3 in DNA: TGTGCCTGGAGTGCTGGCGGGAGTTTCTACGAGCAGTACTTC. Translating gives CAWSAGGSFYEQYF. V usage is TRBV30 and J usage is TRBJ2-7; 7 bases line up with TRBD2. Losses at the gene ends were 1 base for V and 3 bases for J; bases not matched to a gene: 6. This CDR3 is built from 14 residues. From germline, CDR1 is GTSNPN and CDR2 SVGIG (reference sequence). Together with reference TRBV30 and TRBJ2-7, the CDR3 gives the full variable domain: SQTIHQWPATLVQPVGSPLSLECTVEGTSNPNLYWYRQAAGRGLQLLFYSVGIGQISSEVPQNLSASRPQDRQFILSSKKLLLSDSGFYLCAWSAGGSFYEQYFGPGTRLTVT.

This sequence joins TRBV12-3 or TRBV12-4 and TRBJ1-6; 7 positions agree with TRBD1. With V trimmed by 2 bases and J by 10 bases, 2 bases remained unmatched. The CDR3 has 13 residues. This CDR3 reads CASSLSDRSPLHF. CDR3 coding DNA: TGTGCCAGCAGTTTATCGGACAGGTCACCCCTCCACTTT.

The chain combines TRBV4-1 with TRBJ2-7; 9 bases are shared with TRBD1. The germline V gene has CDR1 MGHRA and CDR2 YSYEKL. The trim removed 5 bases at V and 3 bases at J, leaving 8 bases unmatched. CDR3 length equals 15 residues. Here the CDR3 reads CASSTDRGGIYEQYF. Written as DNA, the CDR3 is TGCGCCAGCAGCACGGACAGGGGAGGCATCTACGAGCAGTACTTC.

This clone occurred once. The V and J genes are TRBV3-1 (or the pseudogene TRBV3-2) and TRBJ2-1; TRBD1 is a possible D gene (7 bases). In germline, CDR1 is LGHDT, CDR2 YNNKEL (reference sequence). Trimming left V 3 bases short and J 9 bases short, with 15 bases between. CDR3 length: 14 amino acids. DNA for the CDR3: TGTGCCAGCAGCCAGGGCAGGGGGGAGTGTGAGCAGTTCTTC. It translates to CASSQGRGECEQFF.

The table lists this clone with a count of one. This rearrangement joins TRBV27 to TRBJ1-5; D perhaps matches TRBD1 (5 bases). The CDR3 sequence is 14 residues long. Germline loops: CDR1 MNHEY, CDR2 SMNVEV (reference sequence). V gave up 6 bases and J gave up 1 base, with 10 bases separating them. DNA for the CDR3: TGTGCCAGCAGCGAGCGGGGGAGCAATCAGCCCCAGCATTTT. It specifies CASSERGSNQPQHF.

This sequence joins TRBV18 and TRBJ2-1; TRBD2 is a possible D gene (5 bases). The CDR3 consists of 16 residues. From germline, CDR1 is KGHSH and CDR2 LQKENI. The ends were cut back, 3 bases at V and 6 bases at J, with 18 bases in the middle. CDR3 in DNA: TGTGCCAGCTCACCCTCGTGGGTACAAGGAGGCAATGAGCAGTTCTTC. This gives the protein CASSPSWVQGGNEQFF.

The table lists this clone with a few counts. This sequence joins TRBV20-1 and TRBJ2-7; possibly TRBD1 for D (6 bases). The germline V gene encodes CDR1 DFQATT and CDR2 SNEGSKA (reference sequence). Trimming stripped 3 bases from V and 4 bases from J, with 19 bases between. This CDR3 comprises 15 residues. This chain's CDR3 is CSASRGGPGDYEQYF. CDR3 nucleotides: TGCAGTGCTAGTCGAGGCGGGCCAGGGGATTACGAGCAGTACTTC.

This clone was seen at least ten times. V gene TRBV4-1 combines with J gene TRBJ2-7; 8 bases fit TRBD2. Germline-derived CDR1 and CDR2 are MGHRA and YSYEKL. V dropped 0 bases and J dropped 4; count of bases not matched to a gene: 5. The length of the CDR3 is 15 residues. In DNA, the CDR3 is TGCGCCAGCAGCCAAGATTTGGGCGGGAGGTACGAGCAGTACTTC. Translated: CASSQDLGGRYEQYF.

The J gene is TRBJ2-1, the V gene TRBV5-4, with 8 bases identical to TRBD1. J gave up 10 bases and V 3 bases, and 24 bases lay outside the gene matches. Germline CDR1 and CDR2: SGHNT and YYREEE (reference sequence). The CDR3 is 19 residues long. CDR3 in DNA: TGTGCCAGCAGCTCCATTACCCGGGACAGGTCCCCTCGTCTAAGGGAGCAGTTCTTC. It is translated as CASSSITRDRSPRLREQFF.

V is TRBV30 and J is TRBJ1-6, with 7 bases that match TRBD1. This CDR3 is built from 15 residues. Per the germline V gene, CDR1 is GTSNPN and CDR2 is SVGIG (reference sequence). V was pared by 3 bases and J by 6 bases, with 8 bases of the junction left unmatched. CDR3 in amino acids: CAWRVAGGGNSPLHF. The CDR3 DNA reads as TGTGCCTGGAGGGTCGCAGGGGGAGGTAATTCACCCCTCCACTTT.

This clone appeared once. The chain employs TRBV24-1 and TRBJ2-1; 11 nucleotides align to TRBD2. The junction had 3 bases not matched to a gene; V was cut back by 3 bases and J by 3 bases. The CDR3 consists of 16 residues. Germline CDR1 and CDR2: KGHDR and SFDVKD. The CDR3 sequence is CATSDLTSGSYNEQFF. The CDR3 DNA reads TGTGCCACCAGTGATCTAACTAGCGGGAGCTACAATGAGCAGTTCTTC.

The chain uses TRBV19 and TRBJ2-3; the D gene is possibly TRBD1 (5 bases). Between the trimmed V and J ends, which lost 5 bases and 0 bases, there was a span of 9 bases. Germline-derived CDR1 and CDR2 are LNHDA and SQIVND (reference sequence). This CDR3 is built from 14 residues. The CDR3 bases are TGTGCCAGTAGTCTCCGACAGAGCACAGATACGCAGTATTTT. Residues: CASSLRQSTDTQYF.

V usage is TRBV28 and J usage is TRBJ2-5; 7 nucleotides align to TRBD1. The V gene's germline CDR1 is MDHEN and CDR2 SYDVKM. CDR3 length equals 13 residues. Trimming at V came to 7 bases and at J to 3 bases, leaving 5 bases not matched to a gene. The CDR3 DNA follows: TGTGCCAGCACCCCCGGGACAGAAGAGACCCAGTACTTC. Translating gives CASTPGTEETQYF.

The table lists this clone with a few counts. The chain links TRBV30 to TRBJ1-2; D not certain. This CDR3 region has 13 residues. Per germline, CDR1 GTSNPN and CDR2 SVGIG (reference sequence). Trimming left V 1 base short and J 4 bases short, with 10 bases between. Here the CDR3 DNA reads TGTGCCTGGAGTGCCAATCTAGGCTATGGCTACACCTTC. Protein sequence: CAWSANLGYGYTF.

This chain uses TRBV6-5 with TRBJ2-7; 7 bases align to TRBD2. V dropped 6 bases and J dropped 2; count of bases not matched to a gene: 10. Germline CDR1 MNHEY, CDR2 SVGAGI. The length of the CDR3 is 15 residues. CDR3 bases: TGTGCCAGCAGCCAGAGGGAGGGACTAACCTACGAGCAGTACTTC. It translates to CASSQREGLTYEQYF.

The DNA of the CDR3 is TGCGCCAGCAGCCGGTCAGGGGTAAGTGAGCCCCAGCATTTT. Translated, it gives CASSRSGVSEPQHF. This rearrangement joins TRBV4-1 to TRBJ1-5; tentative D call: TRBD1 (6 bases). The CDR3 has 14 residues. The ends were cut back, 4 bases at V and 8 bases at J, with 15 bases in the middle. Per germline, CDR1 MGHRA and CDR2 YSYEKL.

The CDR3 DNA follows: TGTGCCAGCAGACCGACAGGGGGTGTACAGCCCCAGCATTTT. This translates into CASRPTGGVQPQHF. The chain carries TRBV2 and TRBJ1-5, with TRBD1 matching over 9 bases. Looked up from germline, CDR1 is SNHLY and CDR2 is FYNNEI. The CDR3 is made up of 14 amino acids. The J segment lost 7 bases and the V segment lost 6 bases, leaving 7 bases of the junction unmatched.

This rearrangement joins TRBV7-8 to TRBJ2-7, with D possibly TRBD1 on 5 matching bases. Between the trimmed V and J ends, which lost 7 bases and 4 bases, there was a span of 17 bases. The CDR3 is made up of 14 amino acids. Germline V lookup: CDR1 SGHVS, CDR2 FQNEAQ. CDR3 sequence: CASTQGSAYYEQYF. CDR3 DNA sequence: TGTGCCAGCACCCAGGGTAGTGCCTATTACGAGCAGTACTTC. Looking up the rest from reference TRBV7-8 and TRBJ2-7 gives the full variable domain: GAGVSQSPRYKVAKRGQDVALRCDPISGHVSLFWYQQALGQGPEFLTYFQNEAQLDKSGLPSDRFFAERPEGSVSTLKIQRTQQEDSAVYLCASTQGSAYYEQYFGPGTRLTVT.

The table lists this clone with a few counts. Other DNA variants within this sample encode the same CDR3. The CDR3 here is CAWSALAGYNEQFF. As DNA, the CDR3 is TGTGCCTGGAGTGCCCTAGCGGGATACAATGAGCAGTTCTTC. The chain combines TRBV30 with TRBJ2-1; 9 bases are shared with TRBD2. Germline V CDR1 and CDR2: GTSNPN, SVGIG (reference sequence). The CDR3 consists of 14 residues. The J segment lost 4 bases and the V segment lost 1 base, leaving 2 bases of the junction unmatched.

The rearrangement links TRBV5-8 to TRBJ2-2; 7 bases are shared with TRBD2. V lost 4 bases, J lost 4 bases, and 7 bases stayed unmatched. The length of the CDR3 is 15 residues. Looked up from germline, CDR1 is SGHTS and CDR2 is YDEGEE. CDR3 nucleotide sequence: TGTGCCAGCAGCCCGCAGACTAGCAGCACCGGGGAGCTGTTTTTT. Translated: CASSPQTSSTGELFF.

CDR3 residues: CASSYRTGRLNSPLHF. The CDR3 nucleotides are TGTGCCAGCAGTTACCGGACAGGGAGGTTAAATTCACCCCTCCACTTT. The V and J genes are TRBV6-6 and TRBJ1-6; TRBD1 matches 8 bases. Germline V lookup: CDR1 MNHNY, CDR2 SVGAGI (reference sequence). V gave up 2 bases and J gave up 7 bases; unmatched junction bases: 7. This CDR3 is built from 16 residues.

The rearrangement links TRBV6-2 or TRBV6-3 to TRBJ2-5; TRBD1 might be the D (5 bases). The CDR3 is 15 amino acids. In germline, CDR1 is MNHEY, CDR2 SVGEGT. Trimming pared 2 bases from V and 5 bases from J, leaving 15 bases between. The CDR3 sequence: CASSYHRGRWETQYF. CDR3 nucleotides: TGTGCCAGCAGTTACCATAGGGGCCGATGGGAGACCCAGTACTTC.

The DNA of the CDR3 is TGTGCCAGCAGCAGCGACAGGTCCTACGAGCAGTACTTC. Translated, it gives CASSSDRSYEQYF. This chain links TRBV3-1 (or the pseudogene TRBV3-2) with TRBJ2-7; D might be TRBD1 (6 bases). Germline CDR1 is LGHDT and CDR2 is YNNKEL (reference sequence). CDR3 length equals 13 residues. V dropped 5 bases and J dropped 1 base, with 9 bases sitting between them.

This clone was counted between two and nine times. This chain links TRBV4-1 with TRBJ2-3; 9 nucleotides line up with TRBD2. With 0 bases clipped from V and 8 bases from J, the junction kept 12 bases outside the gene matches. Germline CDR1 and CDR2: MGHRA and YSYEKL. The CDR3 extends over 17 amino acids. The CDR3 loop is CASSQEKGASGVPTQYF. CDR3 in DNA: TGCGCCAGCAGCCAAGAAAAGGGGGCTAGCGGGGTCCCTACGCAGTATTTT.